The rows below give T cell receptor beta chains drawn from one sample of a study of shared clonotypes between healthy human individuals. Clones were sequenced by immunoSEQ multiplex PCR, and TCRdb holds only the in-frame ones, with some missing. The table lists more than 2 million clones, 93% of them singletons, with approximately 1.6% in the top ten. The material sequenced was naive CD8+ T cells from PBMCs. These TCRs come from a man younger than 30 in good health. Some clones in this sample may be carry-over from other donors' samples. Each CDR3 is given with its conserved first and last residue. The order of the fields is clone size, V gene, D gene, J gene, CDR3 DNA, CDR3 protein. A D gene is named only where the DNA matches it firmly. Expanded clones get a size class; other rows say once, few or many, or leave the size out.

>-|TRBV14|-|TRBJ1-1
TGTGCCAGCAGCCAAGCCTATACGAACACTGAAGCTTTCTTT
CASSQAYTNTEAFF
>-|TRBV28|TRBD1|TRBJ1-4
TGTGCCAGCAGTAACTCACAACAGGGGCCGACTAATGAAAAACTGTTTTTT
CASSNSQQGPTNEKLFF
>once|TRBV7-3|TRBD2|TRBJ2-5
TGTGCCAGCAGCTCAAGAAGCGGGAACCCTGGAGAGACCCAGTACTTC
CASSSRSGNPGETQYF
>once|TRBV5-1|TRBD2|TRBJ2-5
TGCGCCAGCAGCGCAGTCGGGAGGGGAGAGACCCAGTACTTC
CASSAVGRGETQYF
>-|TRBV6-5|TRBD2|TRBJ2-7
TGTGCCAGCAGTACGCTAGCGGGAGAAGGGTACGAGCAGTACTTC
CASSTLAGEGYEQYF
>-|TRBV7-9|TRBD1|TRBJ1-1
TGTGCCAGCAGCTCCCGGACAGGGAATGAGGGGGACACTGAAGCTTTCTTT
CASSSRTGNEGDTEAFF
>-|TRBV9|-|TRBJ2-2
TGTGCCAGCAGCGCTAGGCGAGGCGGGGAGCTGTTTTTT
CASSARRGGELFF
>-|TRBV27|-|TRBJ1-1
TGTGCCAGCAGTTTAAAGGTTGGGGGGCGGGAAGCTTTCTTT
CASSLKVGGREAFF
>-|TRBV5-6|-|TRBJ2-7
TGTGCCAGCAGCTTGGCCGGGGAAATATACGAGCAGTACTTC
CASSLAGEIYEQYF
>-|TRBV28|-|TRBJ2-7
TGTGCCAGCAGTTTACGGGGCGCGGACGAGCAGTACTTC
CASSLRGADEQYF
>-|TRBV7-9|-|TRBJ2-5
TGTGCCAGCAGCCCCCCCGAAGAGACCCAGTACTTC
CASSPPEETQYF
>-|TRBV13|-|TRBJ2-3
TGTGCCAGCAGCTCCCTGTCCGATACGCAGTATTTT
CASSSLSDTQYF
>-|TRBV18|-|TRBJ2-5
TGTGCCAGCTCACACCCGTACCAAGAGACCCAGTACTTC
CASSHPYQETQYF
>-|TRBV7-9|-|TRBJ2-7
TGTGCCAGCAGCTCCCGCTATTCCTACGAGCAGTACTTC
CASSSRYSYEQYF
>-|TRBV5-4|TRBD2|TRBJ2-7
TGTGCCAGCAGCTTGGCGCCTAGCGGCAAGGGCTCCGAGCAGTACTTC
CASSLAPSGKGSEQYF
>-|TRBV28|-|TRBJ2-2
TGTGCCAGCAGTGCCGGCGCGAACACCGGGGAGCTGTTTTTT
CASSAGANTGELFF
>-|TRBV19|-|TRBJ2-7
TGTGCCAGTACCTTAGCCGGGGGTTACGAGCAGTACTTC
CASTLAGGYEQYF
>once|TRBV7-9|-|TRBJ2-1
TGTGCCAGCAGCTTAAACAGGGTGAATGAGCAGTTCTTC
CASSLNRVNEQFF
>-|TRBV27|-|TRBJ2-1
TGTGCCAGCCAGCTACTAGGACGGAATAATGAGCAGTTCTTC
CASQLLGRNNEQFF
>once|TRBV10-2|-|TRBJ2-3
TGCGCCAGCGGGAGGTCAGGCACAGATACGCAGTATTTT
CASGRSGTDTQYF
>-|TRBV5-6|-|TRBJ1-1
TGTGCCAGCAGCTTTTTAACGGACCAAAACACTGAAGCTTTCTTT
CASSFLTDQNTEAFF
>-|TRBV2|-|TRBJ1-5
TGTGCCAGCAGTTCCCCATTACAGGGTCAGCCCCAGCATTTT
CASSSPLQGQPQHF
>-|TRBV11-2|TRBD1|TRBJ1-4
TGTGCCAGCAGCGGTCGACAGGGGTATAATGAAAAACTGTTTTTT
CASSGRQGYNEKLFF
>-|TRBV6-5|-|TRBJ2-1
TGTGCCAGCACATTGACAGCCTCCTACAATGAGCAGTTCTTC
CASTLTASYNEQFF
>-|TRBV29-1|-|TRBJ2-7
TGCAGCGTTGCTGGCACCCTCTACTCCTACGAGCAGTACTTC
CSVAGTLYSYEQYF
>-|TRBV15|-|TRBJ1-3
TGTGCCACCAGCAGAGATCTATTGGGTAGAAACACCATATATTTT
CATSRDLLGRNTIYF
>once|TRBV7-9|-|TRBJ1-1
TGTGCCAGCAGCGGAACCAGGGGGAACACTGAAGCTTTCTTT
CASSGTRGNTEAFF
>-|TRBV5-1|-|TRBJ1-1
TGCGCCAGCAGCGCTTTGCGGACCGAGCTGAACACTGAAGCTTTCTTT
CASSALRTELNTEAFF
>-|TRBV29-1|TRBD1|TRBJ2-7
TGCAGCGGGACAGGGGATCGCGAGCAGTACTTC
CSGTGDREQYF
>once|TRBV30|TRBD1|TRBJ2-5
TGTGCCTGGAGTAGAACCGGGACAGGCGCCTTAGAGACCCAGTACTTC
CAWSRTGTGALETQYF
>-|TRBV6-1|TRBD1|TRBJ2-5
TGTGCCAGCAGGACCCGACAGGGTCAAGAGACCCAGTACTTC
CASRTRQGQETQYF
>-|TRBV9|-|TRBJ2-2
TGTGCCAGCACCACCCCATTGAGGGGGAGGGCCAGTTCGGGCACCGGGGAGCTGTTTTTT
CASTTPLRGRASSGTGELFF
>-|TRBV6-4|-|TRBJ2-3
TGTGCCAAACCGGGGCCGGGGTCAGATACGCAGTATTTT
CAKPGPGSDTQYF
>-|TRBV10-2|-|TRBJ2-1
TGCGCCAGCGGGAGTGAGCAGTTCTTC
CASGSEQFF
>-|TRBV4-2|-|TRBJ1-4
TGTGCCAGCAGCCAAGATCAAGCGGGGGGTGCTGAAAAACTGTTTTTT
CASSQDQAGGAEKLFF
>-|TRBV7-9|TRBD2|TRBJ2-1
TGTGCCAGCAGCTCCTCGACTAGCGCGTACAATGAGCAGTTCTTC
CASSSSTSAYNEQFF
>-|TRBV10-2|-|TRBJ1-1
TGCGCCAGCAGTGAGAGAAAGGGGAGGGGCACTGAAGCTTTCTTT
CASSERKGRGTEAFF
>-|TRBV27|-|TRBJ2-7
TGTGCCAGCAGTATGGGACGGAGCTCCTACGAGCAGTACTTC
CASSMGRSSYEQYF
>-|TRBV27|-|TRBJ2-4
TGTGCCAGCACCGCGGGGTCCAAAAACATTCAGTACTTC
CASTAGSKNIQYF
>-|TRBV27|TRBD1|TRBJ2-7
TGTGCCAGCAGTTTCTCCCCTGGGACAGGGCGTATGGAGCAGTACTTC
CASSFSPGTGRMEQYF
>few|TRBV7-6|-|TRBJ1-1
TGTGCCAGCAGCCTTTGGGAGAACACTGAAGCTTTCTTT
CASSLWENTEAFF
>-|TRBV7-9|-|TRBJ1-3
TGTGCCAGCAGCGCCGGGGCAGCGGTGGGCCCTGGAAACACCATATATTTT
CASSAGAAVGPGNTIYF
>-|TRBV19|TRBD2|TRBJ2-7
TGTGCCAGTAAGGCCCGCGGGAGCTTCTACGAGCAGTACTTC
CASKARGSFYEQYF
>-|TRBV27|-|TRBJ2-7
TGTGCCAGCAGTCCACGGACTGCTGAGCAGTACTTC
CASSPRTAEQYF
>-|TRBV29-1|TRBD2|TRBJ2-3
TGCAGCGTTTGGACTAGCGGGGGACGTGGGACAGATACGCAGTATTTT
CSVWTSGGRGTDTQYF
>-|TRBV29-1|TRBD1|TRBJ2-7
TGCAGCGTCGAGGGGACAGGGACCTCCTACGAGCAGTACTTC
CSVEGTGTSYEQYF
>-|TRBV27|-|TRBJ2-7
TGTGCCAGCAGTTTAATTGAGGGCTACGAGCAGTACTTC
CASSLIEGYEQYF
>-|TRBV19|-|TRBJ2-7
TGTGCCACCGGCTCCGGGCAGGGAGCCTACGAGCAGTACTTC
CATGSGQGAYEQYF
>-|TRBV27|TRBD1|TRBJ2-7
TGTGCCAGCAGCTCGGGACAGGGTTTCTACGAGCAGTACTTC
CASSSGQGFYEQYF
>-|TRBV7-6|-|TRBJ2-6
TGTGCCAGCAGCTTAGGGAGAGGAGCCATAACCTCTGGGGCCAACGTCCTGACTTTC
CASSLGRGAITSGANVLTF